This passage covers 30 T cell receptor beta chains from one sample sequenced in a study of radiation and T cells in renal cell carcinoma. Method: immunoSEQ multiplex PCR; TCRdb's copy keeps in-frame clones and lacks some. The sample contains approximately 100,000 clones, approximately 86% of which appear only once. Time point noted: baseline pretreatment blood. Sample treatment: 15 Gy SBRT to primary tumor, nephrectomy 4 weeks later. Sequenced here: blood, sampled from a patient whose treatment included radiotherapy and nephrectomy. Source of these receptors: a man over 45 with renal cell carcinoma.

The chain carries TRBV27 and TRBJ2-2, with unresolved D. Per germline, CDR1 MNHEY and CDR2 SMNVEV (reference sequence). The CDR3 extends over 18 amino acids. Trimming took 7 bases from V and 2 from J, leaving 23 bases between them. The CDR3 is CASNPRGWSTRNTGELFF. DNA of the CDR3: TGTGCCAGCAATCCTCGCGGTTGGAGCACCAGAAACACCGGGGAGCTGTTTTTT.

This sequence joins TRBV6-6 and TRBJ1-5; 9 nucleotides align to TRBD1. The CDR3 is 16 residues long. The junction had 10 bases not matched to a gene; V was cut back by 5 bases and J by 5 bases. Germline values: CDR1 MNHNY, CDR2 SVGAGI (reference sequence). The CDR3, as DNA: TGTGCCAGCAGTAGGGGAGGACAGGGGAGGGATCAGCCCCAGCATTTT. This translates into CASSRGGQGRDQPQHF.

This clone was counted only a few times. The chain couples TRBV6-6 to TRBJ2-7, with a tentative D call TRBD1 (6 bases). Per germline, CDR1 MNHNY and CDR2 SVGAGI (reference sequence). Trimming took 5 bases from V and 1 from J, leaving 12 bases between them. This CDR3 comprises 14 residues. CDR3 DNA sequence: TGTGCCAGCAGTCAACAGGGTATTTCCTACGAGCAGTACTTC. This gives the protein CASSQQGISYEQYF.

The chain joins TRBV10-1 to TRBJ2-7, with D tentatively TRBD1 or TRBD2 (5 bases each). Trimming cost V 8 bases and J 2 bases, with 7 bases left between them. Germline V lookup: CDR1 WNHNN, CDR2 SYGVQD (reference sequence). CDR3 length equals 11 residues. The CDR3: CASRGPYEQYF. As DNA, the CDR3 is TGCGCCAGCCGGGGCCCCTACGAGCAGTACTTC.

For the CDR3, the DNA is TGTGCCAGCAGCAAAGGGACTATCCACAATGAGCAGTTCTTC. Its translation: CASSKGTIHNEQFF. The chain links TRBV21-1 to TRBJ2-1; the table gives TRBD2 as D, unverified against the DNA. TRBV21-1 is classified as a pseudogene. CDR3 length: 14 amino acids.

The J gene is TRBJ2-3, the V gene TRBV4-2; tentative D call: TRBD2 (6 bases). The CDR3 covers 13 residues. Trimming cost V 3 bases and J 6 bases, with 10 bases left between them. Germline V lookup: CDR1 LGHNA, CDR2 YNFKEQ. CDR3 sequence (DNA): TGTGCCAGCAGCCAGGAGGAGGGGGATACGCAGTATTTT. Translation: CASSQEEGDTQYF.

J is TRBJ2-2 and V is TRBV27; the D gene is possibly TRBD2 (6 bases). Germline V gene sequence: CDR1 MNHEY, CDR2 SMNVEV (reference sequence). The V gene lost 3 bases and the J gene lost 0 bases, with 8 bases spanning the gap. The CDR3 is 15 amino acids. CDR3 sequence reads: CASSFIAANTGELFF. The CDR3 coding sequence is TGTGCCAGCAGTTTTATAGCGGCGAACACCGGGGAGCTGTTTTTT.

This chain uses TRBV6-5 with TRBJ1-2; TRBD1 agrees at 9 bases. Looked up from germline, CDR1 is MNHEY and CDR2 is SVGAGI. CDR3 length: 14 residues. J gave up 4 bases and V 5 bases, and 5 bases lay outside the gene matches. The DNA for the CDR3 is TGTGCCAGCAGTCCCACAGGGGGCCGCTATGGCTACACCTTC. Amino acid sequence: CASSPTGGRYGYTF.

The chain is built from TRBV5-1 and TRBJ2-2; TRBD2 matches 12 bases. The CDR3 has 18 residues. J gave up 7 bases and V 1 base, and 11 bases lay outside the gene matches. Germline V gene lookup returns CDR1 SGHRS and CDR2 YFSETQ. Here the CDR3 reads CASSLTLAGGQRYGELFF. CDR3 bases: TGCGCCAGCAGCTTGACCCTAGCGGGGGGGCAACGATACGGGGAGCTGTTTTTT.

The J gene is TRBJ1-4, the V gene TRBV5-1; possible D gene TRBD1, 6 bases. Between the trimmed V and J ends, which lost 4 bases and 8 bases, there was a span of 9 bases. The CDR3 sequence is 12 residues long. Germline V CDR1 and CDR2: SGHRS, YFSETQ. The CDR3 nucleotides are TGCGCCAGCAGCCTAGACAGGGAAAAACTGTTTTTT. It is translated as CASSLDREKLFF.

For this clone: Mismatch with germline at one junction end may stem from a read error. V gene TRBV6-1 combines with J gene TRBJ2-7; D is possibly TRBD1 (6 bases). The germline CDR1 and CDR2 sequences are MNHNS and SASEGT. The CDR3 sequence is 12 residues long. In DNA form, the CDR3 reads TGTGCCAGCAGTGAAAGTTGGGGGCGCAAGGTCTTC. Protein: CASSESWGRKVF.

The CDR3 region has the DNA TGTGCCAGCGGACTAGCGGTAGGGCGCAATGAGCAGTTCTTC. Translated, it gives CASGLAVGRNEQFF. The rearrangement uses TRBV6-5 and TRBJ2-1, with 10 bases matching TRBD2. CDR3 length: 14 residues. Germline V lookup: CDR1 MNHEY, CDR2 SVGAGI. The ends lost 8 bases at V and 6 bases at J; junction bases unmatched: 7.

This clone was observed a handful of times. The gene calls are TRBV30 and TRBJ2-6; no clear D. The V end was cut by 1 base, the J end by 2 bases, with 9 bases between. CDR1 and CDR2 from the germline V gene are GTSNPN and SVGIG (reference sequence). The CDR3 runs to 15 residues. CDR3 sequence: CAWSGGFAGANVLTF. CDR3 bases: TGTGCCTGGAGTGGGGGATTTGCTGGGGCCAACGTCCTGACTTTC.

This clone has only a few counts. The genes are TRBV4-1 and TRBJ2-7; TRBD1 agrees at 8 bases. In germline, CDR1 is MGHRA, CDR2 YSYEKL. V lost 1 base to trimming and J lost 3 bases; unmatched junction nucleotides: 5. This CDR3 spans 15 amino acids. The CDR3: CASSQGTGILYEQYF. In DNA form, the CDR3 reads TGCGCCAGCAGCCAAGGGACAGGGATCCTCTACGAGCAGTACTTC.

The J gene is TRBJ1-4, the V gene TRBV7-9, with 9 bases aligning to TRBD1. Trimming at V came to 1 base and at J to 7 bases, leaving 7 bases not matched to a gene. The CDR3 consists of 16 residues. CDR1 and CDR2 (germline): SEHNR, FQNEAQ (reference sequence). In DNA, the CDR3 is TGTGCCAGCAGCTTAGGGTCAACAGGGGGCGGTGAAAAACTGTTTTTT. Protein product: CASSLGSTGGGEKLFF.

J is TRBJ1-4 and V is TRBV5-1; D perhaps matches TRBD1 (6 bases). CDR3 length: 14 residues. Trimming cost V 5 bases and J 4 bases, with 12 bases left between them. Per the germline V gene, CDR1 is SGHRS and CDR2 is YFSETQ. CDR3: CASREGQLNEKLFF. The CDR3 DNA sequence: TGCGCCAGCAGAGAGGGACAACTTAATGAAAAACTGTTTTTT.

The J gene is TRBJ1-2, the V gene TRBV30, with D possibly TRBD1 on 5 matching bases. Germline loops: CDR1 GTSNPN, CDR2 SVGIG (reference sequence). The CDR3 is 13 residues long. Trimming stripped 2 bases from V and 7 bases from J, with 14 bases between. The CDR3 DNA is TGTGCCTGGAGTCTCGGGGCAGGTTTTGGCTACACCTTC. Translation gives CAWSLGAGFGYTF.

This clone was seen more than once but under ten times. V is TRBV10-3 and J is TRBJ2-7, with 10 nucleotides matching TRBD1. V lost 8 bases and J lost 7; bases outside the gene matches: 8. The CDR3 totals 13 residues. Germline V gene lookup returns CDR1 ENHRY and CDR2 SYGVKD. The CDR3 loop reads CAIAGGQGGEQYF. In DNA form, the CDR3 reads TGTGCCATCGCCGGTGGACAGGGGGGGGAGCAGTACTTC.

As concerns this clone: This CDR3 is also generated by other DNA sequences in the sample. V gene TRBV19 combines with J gene TRBJ1-5; a possible D gene is TRBD1 (5 bases). The V gene lost 2 bases and the J gene lost 6 bases, with 11 bases spanning the gap. CDR1 LNHDA and CDR2 SQIVND come from the germline V gene (reference sequence). This CDR3 has 14 residues. The CDR3 sequence: CASSIPGRGQPQHF. The CDR3 region has the DNA TGTGCCAGTAGTATACCGGGGCGCGGTCAGCCCCAGCATTTT.

The J gene is TRBJ1-2, the V gene TRBV7-9; no definite D call. The V gene lost 5 bases and the J gene lost 4 bases, with 8 bases spanning the gap. CDR1 and CDR2 from the germline V gene are SEHNR and FQNEAQ (reference sequence). The CDR3 totals 12 residues. CDR3 residues: CASSTEGYGYTF. In nucleotides, the CDR3 is TGTGCCAGCAGCACGGAGGGCTATGGCTACACCTTC.

The sample holds many counts of this clone. CDR3 loop: CASRSPPHQPQHF. DNA of the CDR3: TGTGCCAGCAGGAGTCCTCCACATCAGCCCCAGCATTTT. The chain carries TRBV9 and TRBJ1-5; D is undetermined. CDR1 and CDR2 (germline): SGDLS, YYNGEE. Trimming removed 5 bases at V and 5 bases at J, with 11 bases between. The CDR3 is made up of 13 amino acids. Variable domain in full (rest from reference TRBV9 and TRBJ1-5): DSGVTQTPKHLITATGQRVTLRCSPRSGDLSVYWYQQSLDQGLQFLIQYYNGEERAKGNILERFSAQQFPDLHSELNLSSLELGDSALYFCASRSPPHQPQHFGDGTRLSIL.

This rearrangement joins TRBV5-5 to TRBJ2-3, with 7 bases identical to TRBD1. The CDR3 sequence is 15 residues long. Germline lookup yields CDR1 SGHKS and CDR2 YYEKEE (reference sequence). The J segment lost 3 bases and the V segment lost 6 bases, leaving 10 bases of the junction unmatched. This CDR3 reads CASNLLGQSTDTQYF. The CDR3 nucleotides are TGTGCCAGCAACCTACTGGGACAGAGTACAGATACGCAGTATTTT.

This clone was detected only a few times. This sample also contains other DNA sequences that code for the same CDR3. The CDR3 here is CASSVGGAGNTIYF. The CDR3 DNA reads TGTGCCAGCAGCGTAGGAGGGGCTGGAAACACCATATATTTT. The chain links TRBV9 to TRBJ1-3; tentative D call: TRBD1 (5 bases). The CDR3 is 14 amino acids. Between the trimmed V and J ends, which lost 0 bases and 2 bases, there was a span of 6 bases. Per the germline V gene, CDR1 is SGDLS and CDR2 is YYNGEE.

The chain combines TRBV9 with TRBJ1-1; D perhaps matches TRBD1 (5 bases). Germline V gene lookup returns CDR1 SGDLS and CDR2 YYNGEE. The CDR3 totals 14 residues. V was cut by 0 bases and J by 2 bases, with 8 bases left in between. The CDR3 nucleotides are TGTGCCAGCAGCGTAGATCGGGGCAACACTGAAGCTTTCTTT. Translating it yields CASSVDRGNTEAFF.

The count of this clone is one. The chain uses TRBV5-1 and TRBJ1-1; D not certain. CDR1 is SGHRS and CDR2 is YFSETQ in the germline V gene. Between the trimmed V and J ends, which lost 0 bases and 4 bases, there was a span of 13 bases. The CDR3 is 15 residues long. The CDR3 protein is CASSLVNVVGTEAFF. The CDR3 nucleotides are TGCGCCAGCAGCTTGGTGAACGTGGTTGGCACTGAAGCTTTCTTT.

This chain uses TRBV6-6 with TRBJ1-5, with D unresolved. Germline CDR1 reads MNHNY; CDR2 reads SVGAGI (reference sequence). Trimming removed 0 bases at V and 4 bases at J, with 10 bases between. The CDR3 sequence is 15 residues long. The CDR3 reads CASSYSPDLNQPQHF. As DNA, the CDR3 is TGTGCCAGCAGTTACTCGCCCGACCTGAATCAGCCCCAGCATTTT.

This clone was recorded only once. The chain carries TRBV27 and TRBJ2-7, with D possibly being TRBD2 (6 bases). The V end was cut by 6 bases, the J end by 2 bases, with 14 bases between. Germline V CDR1 and CDR2: MNHEY, SMNVEV (reference sequence). The CDR3 totals 14 residues. The DNA of the CDR3 is TGTGCCAGCAGGCCGAGTGGAGGGACCTACGAGCAGTACTTC. Protein product: CASRPSGGTYEQYF.

J is TRBJ1-4 and V is TRBV9; a weak D match, TRBD1 (5 bases). Trimming stripped 4 bases from V and 8 bases from J, with 18 bases between. The CDR3 has 15 residues. Germline V gene sequence: CDR1 SGDLS, CDR2 YYNGEE. The DNA of the CDR3 is TGTGCCAGCAGCACTAGGGACGGGGTCGTGGAAAAACTGTTTTTT. Amino acids: CASSTRDGVVEKLFF.

This sequence joins TRBV11-2 and TRBJ2-5, with D possibly matching TRBD1 (6 bases). Germline V CDR1 and CDR2: SGHAT, FQNNGV. The CDR3 sequence is 15 residues long. Trimming took 5 bases from V and 4 from J, leaving 17 bases between them. CDR3 residues: CASSPRQVGGETQYF. DNA for the CDR3: TGTGCCAGCAGCCCACGACAGGTGGGTGGAGAGACCCAGTACTTC.

The rearrangement uses TRBV18 and TRBJ2-2; D is perhaps TRBD2 (5 bases). CDR1 and CDR2 (germline): KGHSH, LQKENI. The CDR3 runs 13 residues. Trimming removed 3 bases at V and 3 bases at J, with 5 bases between. The CDR3 sequence: CASSPDYTGELFF. The CDR3 DNA is TGTGCCAGCTCACCGGACTACACCGGGGAGCTGTTTTTT.